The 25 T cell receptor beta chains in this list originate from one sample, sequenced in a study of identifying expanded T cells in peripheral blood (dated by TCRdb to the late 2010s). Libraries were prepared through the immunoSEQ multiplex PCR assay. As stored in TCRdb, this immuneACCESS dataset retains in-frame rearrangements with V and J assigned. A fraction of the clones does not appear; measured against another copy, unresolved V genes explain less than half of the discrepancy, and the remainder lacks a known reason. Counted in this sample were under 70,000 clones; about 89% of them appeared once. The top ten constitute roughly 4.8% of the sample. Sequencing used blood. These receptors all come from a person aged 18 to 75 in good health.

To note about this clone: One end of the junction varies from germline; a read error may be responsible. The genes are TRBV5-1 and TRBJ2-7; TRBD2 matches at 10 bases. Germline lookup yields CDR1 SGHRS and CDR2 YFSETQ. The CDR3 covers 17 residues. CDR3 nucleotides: TGCGCCAGCAGCTTGTCGTGGACTAGCGGACTCTCCTACGAGCAGCACTTC. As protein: CASSLSWTSGLSYEQHF.

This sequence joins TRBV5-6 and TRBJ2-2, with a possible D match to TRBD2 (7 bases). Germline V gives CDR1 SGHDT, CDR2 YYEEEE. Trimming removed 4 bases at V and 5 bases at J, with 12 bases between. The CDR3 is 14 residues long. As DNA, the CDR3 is TGTGCCAGCAGCCCGGGGGGCTGGACCGGGGAGCTGTTTTTT. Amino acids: CASSPGGWTGELFF.

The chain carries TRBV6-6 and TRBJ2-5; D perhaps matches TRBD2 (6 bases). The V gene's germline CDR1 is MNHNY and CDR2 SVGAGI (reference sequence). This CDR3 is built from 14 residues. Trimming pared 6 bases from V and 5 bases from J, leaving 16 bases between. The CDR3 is CASSGRGGTETQYF. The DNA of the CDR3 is TGTGCCAGCAGCGGCCGGGGAGGCACGGAGACCCAGTACTTC.

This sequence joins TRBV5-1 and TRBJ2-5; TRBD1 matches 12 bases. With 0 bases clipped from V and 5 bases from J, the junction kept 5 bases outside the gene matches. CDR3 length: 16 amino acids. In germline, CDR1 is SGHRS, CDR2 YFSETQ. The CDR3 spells CASSLVGTGGWETQYF. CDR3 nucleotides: TGCGCCAGCAGCTTGGTAGGGACAGGGGGCTGGGAGACCCAGTACTTC.

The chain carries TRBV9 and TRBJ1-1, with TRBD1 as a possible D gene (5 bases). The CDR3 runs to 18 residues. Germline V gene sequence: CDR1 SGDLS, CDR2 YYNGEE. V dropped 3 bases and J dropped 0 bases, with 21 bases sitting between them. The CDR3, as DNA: TGTGCCAGCAGCGCCTACAGGTTACTTGGAAAAATGAACACTGAAGCTTTCTTT. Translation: CASSAYRLLGKMNTEAFF.

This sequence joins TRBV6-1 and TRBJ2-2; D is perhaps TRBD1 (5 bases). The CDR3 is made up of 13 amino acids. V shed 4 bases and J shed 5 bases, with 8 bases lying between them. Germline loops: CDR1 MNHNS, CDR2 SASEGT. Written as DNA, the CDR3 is TGTGCCAGCAGTGGGGGCCCTACCGGGGAGCTGTTTTTT. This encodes CASSGGPTGELFF.

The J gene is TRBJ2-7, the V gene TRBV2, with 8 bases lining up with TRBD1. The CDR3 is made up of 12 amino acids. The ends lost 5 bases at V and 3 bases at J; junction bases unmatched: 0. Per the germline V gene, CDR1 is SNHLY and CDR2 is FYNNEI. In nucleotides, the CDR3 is TGTGCCAGCAGTACAGGGGGCTACGAGCAGTACTTC. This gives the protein CASSTGGYEQYF.

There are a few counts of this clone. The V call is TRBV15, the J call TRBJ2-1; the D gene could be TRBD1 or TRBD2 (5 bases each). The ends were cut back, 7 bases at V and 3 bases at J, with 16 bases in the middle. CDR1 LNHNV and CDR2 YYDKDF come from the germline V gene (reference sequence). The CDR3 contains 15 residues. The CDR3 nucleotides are TGTGCCACCACGCCCGTCGGGGACGGCTACAATGAGCAGTTCTTC. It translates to CATTPVGDGYNEQFF.

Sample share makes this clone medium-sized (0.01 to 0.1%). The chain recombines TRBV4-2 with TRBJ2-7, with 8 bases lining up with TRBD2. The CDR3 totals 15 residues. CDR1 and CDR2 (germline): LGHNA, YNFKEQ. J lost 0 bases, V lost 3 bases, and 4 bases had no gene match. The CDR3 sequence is CASSQGLEGSYEQYF. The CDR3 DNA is TGTGCCAGCAGCCAGGGACTAGAGGGCTCCTACGAGCAGTACTTC.

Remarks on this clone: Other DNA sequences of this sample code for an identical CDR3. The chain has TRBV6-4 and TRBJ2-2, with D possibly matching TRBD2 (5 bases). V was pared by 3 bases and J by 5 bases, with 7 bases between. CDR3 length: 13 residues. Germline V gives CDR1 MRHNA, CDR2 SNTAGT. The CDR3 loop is CASSDRGTGELFF. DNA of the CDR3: TGTGCCAGCAGTGATCGGGGTACCGGGGAGCTGTTTTTT.

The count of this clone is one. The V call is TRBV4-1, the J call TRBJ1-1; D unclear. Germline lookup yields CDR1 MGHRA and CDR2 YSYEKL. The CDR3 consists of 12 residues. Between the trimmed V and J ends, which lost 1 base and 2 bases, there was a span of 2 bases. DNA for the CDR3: TGCGCCAGCAGCCAAGGTAACACTGAAGCTTTCTTT. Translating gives CASSQGNTEAFF.

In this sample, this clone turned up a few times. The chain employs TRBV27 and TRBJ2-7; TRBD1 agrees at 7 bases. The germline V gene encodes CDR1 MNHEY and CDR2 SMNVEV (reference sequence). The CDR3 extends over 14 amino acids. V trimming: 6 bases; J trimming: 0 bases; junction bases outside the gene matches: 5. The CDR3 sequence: CASSRQGVSYEQYF. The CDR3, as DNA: TGTGCCAGCAGCCGGCAGGGGGTCTCCTACGAGCAGTACTTC.

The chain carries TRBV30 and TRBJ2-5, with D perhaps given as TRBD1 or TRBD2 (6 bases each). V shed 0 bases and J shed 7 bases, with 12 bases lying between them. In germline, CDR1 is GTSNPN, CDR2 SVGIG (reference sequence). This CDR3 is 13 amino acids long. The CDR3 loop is CAWSVWTAGTQYF. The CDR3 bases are TGTGCCTGGAGTGTTTGGACAGCGGGGACCCAGTACTTC.

Written as DNA, the CDR3 is TGTGCCAGCAGCCACGGGTCTAGCTATATGGAGACCCAGTACTTC. Translated, it gives CASSHGSSYMETQYF. The V gene is TRBV7-7, the J gene TRBJ2-5; a possible D gene is TRBD2 (5 bases). CDR1 SSHAT and CDR2 FNYEAQ come from the germline V gene (reference sequence). The CDR3 spans 15 residues. V lost 5 bases to trimming and J lost 5 bases, with 18 bases between them.

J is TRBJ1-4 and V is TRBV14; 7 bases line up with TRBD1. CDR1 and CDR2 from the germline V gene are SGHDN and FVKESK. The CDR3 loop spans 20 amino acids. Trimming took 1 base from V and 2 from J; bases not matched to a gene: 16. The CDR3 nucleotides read TGTGCCAGCAGCCAAGGTGAGTCGGCAGGGGGTAATGAGACTAATGAAAAACTGTTTTTT. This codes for CASSQGESAGGNETNEKLFF.

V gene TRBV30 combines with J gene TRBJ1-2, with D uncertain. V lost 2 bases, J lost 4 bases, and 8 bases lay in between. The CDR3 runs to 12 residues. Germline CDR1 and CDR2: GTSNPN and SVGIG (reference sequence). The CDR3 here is CAWSQSSYGYTF. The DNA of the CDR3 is TGTGCCTGGAGTCAGTCCTCCTATGGCTACACCTTC.

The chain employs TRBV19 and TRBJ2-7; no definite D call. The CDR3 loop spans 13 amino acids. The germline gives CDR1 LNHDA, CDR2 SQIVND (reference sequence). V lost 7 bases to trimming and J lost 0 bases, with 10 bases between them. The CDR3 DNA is TGTGCCAGTAATGCCAGGAGCTCCTACGAGCAGTACTTC. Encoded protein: CASNARSSYEQYF.

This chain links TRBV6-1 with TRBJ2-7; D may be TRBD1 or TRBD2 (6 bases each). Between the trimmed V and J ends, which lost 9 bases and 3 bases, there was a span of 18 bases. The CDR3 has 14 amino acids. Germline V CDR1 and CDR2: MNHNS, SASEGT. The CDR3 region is CASRERGGNYEQYF. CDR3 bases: TGTGCCAGTAGAGAGAGAGGGGGGAACTACGAGCAGTACTTC.

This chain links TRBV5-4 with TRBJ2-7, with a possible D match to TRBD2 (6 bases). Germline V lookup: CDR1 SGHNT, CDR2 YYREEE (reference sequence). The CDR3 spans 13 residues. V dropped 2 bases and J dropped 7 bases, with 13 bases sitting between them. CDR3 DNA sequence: TGTGCCAGCAGCTTAGTGTCTAGCGTTGAGCAGTACTTC. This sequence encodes CASSLVSSVEQYF. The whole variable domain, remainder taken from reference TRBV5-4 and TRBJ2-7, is ETGVTQSPTHLIKTRGQQVTLRCSSQSGHNTVSWYQQALGQGPQFIFQYYREEENGRGNFPPRFSGLQFPNYSSELNVNALELDDSALYLCASSLVSSVEQYFGPGTRLTVT.

The CDR3 DNA reads as TGCGCCAGCAGCCAGGGAACGATGGTCCAAGAGACCCAGTACTTC. This translates into CASSQGTMVQETQYF. This chain joins TRBV4-3 and TRBJ2-5; no firm D call. V shed 3 bases and J shed 1 base, with 12 bases lying between them. The CDR3 length is 15 residues. Germline V gene sequence: CDR1 LGHNA, CDR2 YSLEER.

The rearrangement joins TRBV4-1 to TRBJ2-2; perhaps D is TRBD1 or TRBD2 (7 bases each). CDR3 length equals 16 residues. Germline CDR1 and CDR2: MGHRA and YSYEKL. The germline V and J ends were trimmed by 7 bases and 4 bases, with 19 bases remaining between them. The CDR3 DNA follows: TGCGCCAGCACGGGAGGACAGGCGGGCTTCACCGGGGAGCTGTTTTTT. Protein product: CASTGGQAGFTGELFF.

CDR3 coding DNA: TGTGCCAGCAGCTCCCAGGGGTTATGGGGAAAAGAGACCCAGTACTTC. Its translation: CASSSQGLWGKETQYF. The rearrangement links TRBV13 to TRBJ2-5, with D possibly being TRBD1 (6 bases). The CDR3 runs 16 residues. V dropped 4 bases and J dropped 3 bases, with 18 bases sitting between them. Germline V gene lookup returns CDR1 PRHDT and CDR2 FYEKMQ (reference sequence).

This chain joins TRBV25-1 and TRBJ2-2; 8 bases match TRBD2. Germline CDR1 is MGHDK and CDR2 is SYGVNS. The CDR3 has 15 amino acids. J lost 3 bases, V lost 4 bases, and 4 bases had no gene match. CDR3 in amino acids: CASSAGRGDTGELFF. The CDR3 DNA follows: TGTGCCAGCAGTGCCGGGAGGGGGGACACCGGGGAGCTGTTTTTT.

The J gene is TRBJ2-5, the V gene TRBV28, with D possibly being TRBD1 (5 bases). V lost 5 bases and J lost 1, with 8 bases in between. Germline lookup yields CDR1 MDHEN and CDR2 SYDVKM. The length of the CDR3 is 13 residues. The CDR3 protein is CASSRQFQETQYF. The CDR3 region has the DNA TGTGCCAGCAGTCGACAGTTCCAAGAGACCCAGTACTTC.

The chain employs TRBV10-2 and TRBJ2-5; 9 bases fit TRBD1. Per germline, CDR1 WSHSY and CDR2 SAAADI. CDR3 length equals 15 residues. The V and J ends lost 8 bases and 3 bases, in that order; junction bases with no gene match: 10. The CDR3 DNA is TGCGCCAGCGGCGAACCGGGACAGGGAAAAGAGACCCAGTACTTC. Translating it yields CASGEPGQGKETQYF.